Below, 5 T cell receptor beta chains from the same sample are listed, as sequenced in a study of early T cells in non-severe SARS-CoV-2 infection. One entry per CDR3 protein results from TCRdb running MiXCR on the 5' RACE reads. The profile covers under 60,000 distinct CDR3 sequences, with approximately 7.6% appearing a single time and 4% to 5.5% taken by the ten largest. Material: whole blood. These receptors came from an adult who was a healthcare worker with PCR-confirmed SARS-CoV-2 infection or an uninfected control (not recorded which).

The rearrangement uses TRBV5-1 and TRBJ2-1; D not resolved. CDR1 is SGHRS and CDR2 is YFSETQ in the germline V gene. Trimming cost V 3 bases and J 6 bases, with 4 bases left between them. The CDR3 extends over 11 amino acids. CDR3 sequence: CASSWTNEQFF. The CDR3, as DNA: TGCGCCAGCAGCTGGACCAATGAGCAGTTCTTC.

This clonotype was observed a few times. The chain couples TRBV7-9 to TRBJ1-3, with unresolved D. The CDR3 is 15 amino acids. Germline assignment: CDR1 SEHNR and CDR2 FQNEAQ (reference sequence). Trimming pared 5 bases from V and 4 bases from J, leaving 15 bases between. The CDR3 coding sequence is TGTGCCAGCAGCCCCCCCTGGCAGGCCGGAAACACCATATATTTT. It is translated as CASSPPWQAGNTIYF.

Many counts were recorded for this clonotype. The chain links TRBV24-1 to TRBJ2-1; the D is unclear. CDR3 length: 14 amino acids. Germline CDR1 KGHDR, CDR2 SFDVKD. V was cut by 5 bases and J by 0 bases, with 7 bases left in between. CDR3 region: CATSAASSYNEQFF. DNA for the CDR3: TGTGCCACCAGTGCCGCCAGCTCCTACAATGAGCAGTTCTTC.

This clonotype has only a few counts. This chain connects TRBV10-3 to TRBJ2-6; D perhaps matches TRBD1 (6 bases). Looked up from germline, CDR1 is ENHRY and CDR2 is SYGVKD. CDR3 length: 14 amino acids. V was cut by 11 bases and J by 0 bases, with 11 bases left in between. The CDR3, as DNA: TGTGCCTCACAGGGATACTCTGGGGCCAACGTCCTGACTTTC. Translation gives CASQGYSGANVLTF.

This clonotype was seen more than once but under ten times. The chain has TRBV14 and TRBJ2-7, with a weak D call TRBD2 (5 bases). The CDR3 sequence is 14 residues long. The ends were cut back, 1 base at V and 9 bases at J, with 16 bases in the middle. Germline values: CDR1 SGHDN, CDR2 FVKESK. CDR3 bases: TGTGCCAGCAGCCAAGTCTCACTACCCGGGGTGCAGTACTTC. This gives the protein CASSQVSLPGVQYF.